This T cell receptor (beta chain) derives from a study of T cell changes during pregnancy in multiple sclerosis. The data were produced by immunoSEQ multiplex PCR, yet TCRdb's version contains in-frame clones alone and is incomplete. The sample records some 30,000 clones, about nine tenths being singletons. This CDR3 is 14 amino acids long. J gave up 5 bases and V 3 bases, and 7 bases lay outside the gene matches. The germline V gene encodes CDR1 SGDLS and CDR2 YYNGEE. The receptor's source is a female donor with multiple sclerosis, enrolled in a pregnancy study. This specimen consisted of CD8+ T cells from peripheral blood mononuclear cells, obtained in the third trimester of pregnancy. This chain uses TRBV9 with TRBJ2-7; 8 nucleotides match TRBD1. This CDR3 is CASSEGQGVNEQYF. The CDR3 DNA reads as TGTGCCAGCAGCGAAGGACAGGGTGTAAACGAGCAGTACTTC.